This TCR beta chain was identified in a study of shared clonotypes between healthy human individuals. Across the whole study: The study drew on a couple of women and a few men aged 18 to 49 as donors.

The CDR3 totals 14 residues. Germline-derived CDR1 and CDR2 are KGHSH and LQKENI. The V end lost 4 bases, the J end lost 3 bases, and 13 bases lay between the germline ends. With respect to this clone: The target antigen is unknown.

Some clones are missing from TCRdb's copy, which holds only in-frame ones; the method was immunoSEQ multiplex PCR. The profile shows about 2.2 million clones, approximately 92% of them singletons. Selected positively for CCR7 and CD45RO-negative, naive CD8 cells excluded terminally differentiated effector memory CD45RA+ cells. Study observations and caveats: Memory subsets generally showed lower estimated richness than naive subsets. Clonotype sharing across a handful of donors was observed for around 5% of naive CD4 clonotypes. Only a few donors were included, so the genetic and exposure-history diversity represented was limited.

The genes are TRBV18 and TRBJ2-7; D might be TRBD1 or TRBD2, each matching 6 bases. The sequence was obtained from a man younger than 35 in good health. Some clones in this sample may be carry-over from other donors' samples. The sequenced sample was naive CD8+ T cells from PBMCs. The CDR3 protein is CASSRTGAHYEQYF. In DNA, the CDR3 is TGTGCCAGCTCACGGACGGGGGCGCACTACGAGCAGTACTTC.